This TCR beta chain was identified during a study of identifying expanded T cells in peripheral blood. Remarks on this clone: As yet, its antigen is unknown.

The data were produced by immunoSEQ multiplex PCR, yet TCRdb's version contains in-frame clones alone and is incomplete. The table shows some 120,000 clones, with roughly 84% occurring only once. Collection occurred without any documented infections or immune events in donors. Study-wide points: Technical replicates showed about 1.2 changed clones; about 2 weeks 15 to 20; four weeks 19. Clone count variance between roughly two-week samples rose with total template count.

The V end lost 1 base, the J end lost 2 bases, and 5 bases lay between the germline ends. The CDR3 consists of 13 residues. Germline CDR1 is SGHTA and CDR2 is FQGNSA. The source of this sequence is a person aged 18 to 75 in good health. The chain has TRBV7-2 and TRBJ1-2, with D uncertain. The source material was blood. The CDR3 sequence is CASSLDGNYGYTF. The CDR3 coding sequence is TGTGCCAGCAGCTTAGATGGGAACTATGGCTACACCTTC.